These 30 T cell receptor beta chains were sequenced from one sample in a study of cytomegalovirus exposure and HLA in healthy donors. PCR employed 60 Vbeta and 13 Jbeta primers. The method was immunoSEQ multiplex PCR; TCRdb's version includes in-frame clones alone and lacks a portion of them. This sample carries some 65,000 clones, roughly 70% of them seen once, and the ten largest clones take approximately 11%. The sequencing input was PBMCs. These receptors were collected from a woman aged 25 to 39 in good health and CMV-seronegative.

The chain recombines TRBV9 with TRBJ2-3; 8 nucleotides agree with TRBD2. The V and J ends lost 2 bases and 4 bases, in that order; junction bases with no gene match: 6. This CDR3 contains 15 residues. The germline CDR1 and CDR2 sequences are SGDLS and YYNGEE. The CDR3 is CASSVSGGRSDTQYF. CDR3 nucleotides: TGTGCCAGCAGCGTGAGCGGGGGTCGCTCAGATACGCAGTATTTT.

The chain couples TRBV14 to TRBJ1-2; 9 bases line up with TRBD1. This CDR3 is 14 amino acids long. The V segment lost 4 bases and the J segment 8 bases; nucleotides outside the gene matches: 8. The germline CDR1 and CDR2 sequences are SGHDN and FVKESK. The CDR3 region has the DNA TGTGCCAGCAGCCCAGGGGACAGGGTGGGCGGCTACACCTTC. This translates into CASSPGDRVGGYTF.

The chain combines TRBV28 with TRBJ1-2, with D possibly being TRBD1 (5 bases). The germline gives CDR1 MDHEN, CDR2 SYDVKM. The CDR3 extends over 14 amino acids. With 6 bases removed from V and 7 bases from J, the gap between germline ends came to 18 bases. The CDR3 reads CASSQMGGGSGYTF. For the CDR3, the DNA is TGTGCCAGCAGCCAAATGGGGGGAGGGTCTGGCTACACCTTC.

The chain couples TRBV2 to TRBJ1-6; 7 nucleotides agree with TRBD1. The V segment lost 5 bases and the J segment 2 bases; nucleotides outside the gene matches: 12. Germline-derived CDR1 and CDR2 are SNHLY and FYNNEI. This CDR3 is built from 18 residues. DNA for the CDR3: TGTGCCAGCAGTTCTACTAAAACCGGGACAGCCTATAATTCACCCCTCCACTTT. Translated, it gives CASSSTKTGTAYNSPLHF.

This clone was seen only once. The chain uses TRBV27 and TRBJ2-7; 7 nucleotides align to TRBD1. The junction had 4 bases not matched to a gene; V was cut back by 3 bases and J by 5 bases. Germline V gene data show CDR1 as MNHEY and CDR2 as SMNVEV (reference sequence). The CDR3 length is 13 residues. CDR3: CASSFNTGDEQYF. CDR3 bases: TGTGCCAGCAGTTTTAACACAGGGGACGAGCAGTACTTC.

The genes are TRBV30 and TRBJ1-2; no definite D call. The germline gives CDR1 GTSNPN, CDR2 SVGIG (reference sequence). V lost 8 bases and J 0 bases, leaving 19 bases between the germline ends. The CDR3 runs to 15 residues. This chain's CDR3 is CARAAFGEANYGYTF. CDR3 in DNA: TGTGCCCGGGCTGCCTTTGGGGAGGCTAACTATGGCTACACCTTC.

J is TRBJ1-1 and V is TRBV2; no definite D call. From germline, CDR1 is SNHLY and CDR2 FYNNEI. Trimming took 6 bases from V and 0 from J, leaving 11 bases between them. This CDR3 is built from 14 residues. CDR3 in DNA: TGTGCCAGCAGAAACACAGCTATGAACACTGAAGCTTTCTTT. Amino acid sequence: CASRNTAMNTEAFF.

The rearrangement links TRBV6-1 to TRBJ1-4, with D possibly matching TRBD1 (5 bases). The V gene's germline CDR1 is MNHNS and CDR2 SASEGT. CDR3 length equals 18 residues. The ends were cut back, 1 base at V and 0 bases at J, with 15 bases in the middle. The CDR3 DNA reads TGTGCCAGCAGTGAAGGCGTTACAGGAGCCGCAACTAATGAAAAACTGTTTTTT. Amino acid sequence: CASSEGVTGAATNEKLFF.

This clone is a singleton in its sample. This rearrangement joins TRBV5-1 to TRBJ1-3; D remains ambiguous. The ends were cut back, 6 bases at V and 4 bases at J, with 8 bases in the middle. The CDR3 loop spans 12 amino acids. Germline V gene sequence: CDR1 SGHRS, CDR2 YFSETQ. CDR3 nucleotide sequence: TGCGCCAGCACCCCAGGAGGAAACACCATATATTTT. Amino acid sequence: CASTPGGNTIYF.

The chain employs TRBV5-1 and TRBJ2-3; maybe TRBD2 (7 bases). CDR1 and CDR2 (germline): SGHRS, YFSETQ. The CDR3 spans 17 residues. The V end lost 0 bases, the J end lost 4 bases, and 18 bases lay between the germline ends. The CDR3 bases are TGCGCCAGCAGCTTGGCGGTAGTGGGGGGGCATTCAGATACGCAGTATTTT. Translating gives CASSLAVVGGHSDTQYF.

This clone appeared a few times. V usage is TRBV7-6 and J usage is TRBJ2-1; D is unclear. V dropped 5 bases and J dropped 5 bases, with 7 bases sitting between them. The V gene's germline CDR1 is SGHVS and CDR2 FNYEAQ. The CDR3 extends over 12 amino acids. The CDR3 loop reads CASSPRDNEQFF. CDR3 bases: TGTGCCAGCAGCCCTCGAGACAATGAGCAGTTCTTC.

The chain joins TRBV19 to TRBJ1-4; no definite D call. V was cut by 8 bases and J by 0 bases, with 10 bases left in between. The germline gives CDR1 LNHDA, CDR2 SQIVND (reference sequence). This CDR3 has 14 residues. The CDR3 nucleotides read TGTGCCAGTTCATACGGTGCAACTAATGAAAAACTGTTTTTT. Protein sequence: CASSYGATNEKLFF.

This chain connects TRBV5-1 to TRBJ2-5; the match to TRBD1 covers 8 bases. The germline V gene encodes CDR1 SGHRS and CDR2 YFSETQ. This CDR3 comprises 15 residues. J lost 5 bases, V lost 0 bases, and 6 bases had no gene match. The CDR3 protein is CASSLAQGAEETQYF. CDR3 nucleotides: TGCGCCAGCAGCTTGGCCCAGGGGGCGGAGGAGACCCAGTACTTC.

This chain connects TRBV13 to TRBJ2-7, with D perhaps matching TRBD2 (6 bases). The CDR3 loop spans 13 amino acids. Germline V gene data show CDR1 as PRHDT and CDR2 as FYEKMQ (reference sequence). Deletions cut 0 bases from V and 6 bases from J, with 9 bases between. The DNA of the CDR3 is TGTGCCAGCAGCTTAGGCCTAGCGCGCGAGCAGTACTTC. Its protein is CASSLGLAREQYF.

The V gene is TRBV28, the J gene TRBJ2-5; TRBD2 might be the D (6 bases). Germline V gene lookup returns CDR1 MDHEN and CDR2 SYDVKM. The CDR3 is 11 residues long. The CDR3 DNA follows: TGTGGCGGGGTCATAGGAGAGACCCAGTACTTC. Translation gives CGGVIGETQYF.

Remarks on this clone: An end of the junction does not agree with germline; a read error may underlie this. This chain links TRBV7-7 with TRBJ2-2, with D maybe TRBD1 (6 bases). The CDR3 is 17 residues long. Germline values: CDR1 SSHAT, CDR2 FNYEAQ (reference sequence). DNA for the CDR3: TGTGCTAGCAGCCTACGGACAGTCGGCCCGAACACCGGGGAGCTGTTTTTT. Its protein product is CASSLRTVGPNTGELFF.

This clone was detected only a few times. This rearrangement joins TRBV6-5 to TRBJ1-2, with TRBD1 matching over 7 bases. V gave up 6 bases and J gave up 3 bases; unmatched junction bases: 4. The CDR3 extends over 13 amino acids. CDR1 is MNHEY, CDR2 SVGAGI, per germline. The CDR3 coding sequence is TGTGCCAGCAGCCTGGGACAGCACTATGGCTACACCTTC. It is translated as CASSLGQHYGYTF.

This chain uses TRBV14 with TRBJ2-3, with D perhaps matching TRBD2 (6 bases). The CDR3 is 14 residues long. The V and J ends lost 3 bases and 6 bases respectively, with 13 bases between them. Germline V gives CDR1 SGHDN, CDR2 FVKESK. CDR3: CASSQLPSVDTQYF. CDR3 sequence (DNA): TGTGCCAGCAGCCAGCTACCTAGCGTCGATACGCAGTATTTT. The entire variable domain, with the rest obtained from reference TRBV14 and TRBJ2-3, is as follows: EAGVTQFPSHSVIEKGQTVTLRCDPISGHDNLYWYRRVMGKEIKFLLHFVKESKQDESGMPNNRFLAERTGGTYSTLKVQPAELEDSGVYFCASSQLPSVDTQYFGPGTRLTVL.

The chain links TRBV25-1 to TRBJ1-3; no definite D call. Trimming removed 4 bases from V and 4 bases from J, with 11 bases in between. CDR3 length: 14 amino acids. Looked up from germline, CDR1 is MGHDK and CDR2 is SYGVNS. CDR3 amino acids: CASSAQSPGNTIYF. The CDR3 nucleotides are TGTGCCAGCAGTGCACAGTCTCCCGGAAACACCATATATTTT.

This clone was observed a few times. This chain links TRBV5-1 with TRBJ2-1; D is uncertain. The ends were cut back, 0 bases at V and 0 bases at J, with 10 bases in the middle. The CDR3 runs to 16 residues. Germline V gene sequence: CDR1 SGHRS, CDR2 YFSETQ. CDR3 amino acids: CASSLGTPSSYNEQFF. The CDR3 DNA is TGCGCCAGCAGCTTGGGTACCCCTAGCTCCTACAATGAGCAGTTCTTC.

This clone was counted a single time. The genes are TRBV6-6 and TRBJ1-1; D unresolved. The length of the CDR3 is 12 residues. Looked up from germline, CDR1 is MNHNY and CDR2 is SVGAGI (reference sequence). The V gene lost 0 bases and the J gene lost 7 bases, with 6 bases spanning the gap. CDR3: CASSYSENEAFF. In DNA form, the CDR3 reads TGTGCCAGCAGTTACTCGGAGAATGAAGCTTTCTTT.

The chain employs TRBV10-3 and TRBJ1-2; D gene uncertain. V was clipped by 3 bases and J by 7 bases, with 18 bases between them. CDR1 and CDR2 (germline): ENHRY, SYGVKD. The CDR3 spans 15 residues. The CDR3 reads CAISDGPQKALGYTF. In DNA form, the CDR3 reads TGTGCCATCAGTGATGGGCCCCAAAAAGCTCTTGGCTACACCTTC.

J is TRBJ2-1 and V is TRBV10-3; D perhaps matches TRBD1 (6 bases). This CDR3 has 15 amino acids. The V gene lost 3 bases and the J gene lost 9 bases, with 18 bases spanning the gap. CDR1 is ENHRY, CDR2 SYGVKD, per germline. The CDR3 DNA sequence: TGTGCCATCAGTGACGCCACCCTGGACAGCAGTGAGCAGTTCTTC. Protein: CAISDATLDSSEQFF.

The chain combines TRBV19 with TRBJ1-2; 10 positions match TRBD1. This CDR3 spans 15 amino acids. CDR1 is LNHDA and CDR2 is SQIVND in the germline V gene (reference sequence). J lost 3 bases, V lost 5 bases, and 6 bases had no gene match. The CDR3 is CASSPGQGPYYGYTF. CDR3 bases: TGTGCCAGTAGTCCGGGACAGGGGCCCTACTATGGCTACACCTTC.

This clone appeared a few times. This sequence joins TRBV5-4 and TRBJ1-6; D not resolved. Looked up from germline, CDR1 is SGHNT and CDR2 is YYREEE (reference sequence). V was shortened by 0 bases and J by 7 bases, with 14 bases between the two germline ends. The length of the CDR3 is 16 residues. The CDR3 region has the DNA TGTGCCAGCAGCTTGGACCCCTCACGGCGGAATTCACCCCTCCACTTT. Translating it yields CASSLDPSRRNSPLHF.

This clone was found once. The chain carries TRBV5-1 and TRBJ1-1, with 9 bases aligning to TRBD1. V lost 2 bases and J lost 4; bases outside the gene matches: 9. The CDR3 runs 16 residues. Germline V gives CDR1 SGHRS, CDR2 YFSETQ. The CDR3 DNA is TGCGCCAGCAGCTTCCGGGACAGGGCTGCAGGCACTGAAGCTTTCTTT. Its protein is CASSFRDRAAGTEAFF.

V is TRBV25-1 and J is TRBJ2-3; 7 positions agree with TRBD2. V trimming: 4 bases; J trimming: 1 base; junction bases outside the gene matches: 2. This CDR3 comprises 14 residues. Germline loops: CDR1 MGHDK, CDR2 SYGVNS. The CDR3 region has the DNA TGTGCCAGCAGTGGGGCGGGGGGCACAGATACGCAGTATTTT. It yields the protein CASSGAGGTDTQYF.

The genes are TRBV9 and TRBJ2-5, with D possibly being TRBD2 (5 bases). This CDR3 comprises 14 residues. Trimming left V 0 bases short and J 3 bases short, with 9 bases between. The germline V gene has CDR1 SGDLS and CDR2 YYNGEE. The CDR3 region has the DNA TGTGCCAGCAGCGTAGGAGCGGACGAAGAGACCCAGTACTTC. Translating gives CASSVGADEETQYF.

J is TRBJ1-5 and V is TRBV27; no clear D. The CDR3 has 15 amino acids. V dropped 5 bases and J dropped 2 bases, with 13 bases sitting between them. Germline V gene lookup returns CDR1 MNHEY and CDR2 SMNVEV (reference sequence). In nucleotides, the CDR3 is TGTGCCAGCAGTCAGGACCTCGGGGGCAATCAGCCCCAGCATTTT. Translated: CASSQDLGGNQPQHF.

The chain has TRBV5-1 and TRBJ2-5; 11 bases fit TRBD1. J gave up 4 bases and V 5 bases, and 4 bases lay outside the gene matches. In germline, CDR1 is SGHRS, CDR2 YFSETQ. This CDR3 region has 14 residues. The CDR3 sequence: CASRDGTGGETQYF. CDR3 nucleotides: TGCGCCAGCAGGGACGGGACAGGGGGAGAGACCCAGTACTTC.